The source of this T cell receptor (beta chain) is a study of blood T cells in healthy people across ages. Study information: Capture by template switching was about one barcoded beta molecule per two T cells. Study-level points and caveats: The donors' CMV status was not determined, possibly confounding changes in expanded clonotypes.

From germline, CDR1 is MGHDK and CDR2 SYGVNS. CDR3 length: 16 amino acids. A remark on this clonotype: Its antigen is unknown. One end of the junction is discordant with germline, which a read error may explain.

Using a J-beta primer mix together with a sample-barcoded 5' primer, a second PCR was run for about 6 to 11 cycles. MiXCR, applied by TCRdb to the 5' RACE reads, yields one record per CDR3 protein. The table lists 850,000 to 1,000,000 distinct CDR3 sequences, about 48% of them singletons. The chain carries TRBV25-1 and TRBJ2-1, with D maybe TRBD1 (6 bases). The sample comprised blood. The TCR comes from a man aged 25-45 years in good health. CDR3 in DNA: TGTGCCAGCAGTGAATATACAGGGAATTCCGACAATGAGCAGTTGTTC. The encoded protein is CASSEYTGNSDNEQLF.